This TCR beta chain was observed in a study of blood T cell repertoires in COVID-19. This clone was detected only a few times. Germline V gives CDR1 SEHNR, CDR2 FQNEAQ (reference sequence). V gave up 3 bases and J gave up 1 base; unmatched junction bases: 3. The CDR3 extends over 14 amino acids. The table came from immunoSEQ multiplex PCR; TCRdb's copy has only in-frame clones and leaves some out. The sample has 150,000 to 200,000 clones, approximately 90% seen once. Sequences were obtained from peripheral blood. The V gene is TRBV7-9, the J gene TRBJ2-7; 7 bases are shared with TRBD1. The sequence was obtained from a man aged 55 to 70 with acute or convalescent COVID-19. In DNA, the CDR3 is TGTGCCAGCAGCTTGGCAGGGGGTTCCTACGAGCAGTACGTC. Encoded protein: CASSLAGGSYEQYV.